Listed below are T cell receptor beta chains from one sample, sequenced in a study of blood T cell repertoires in COVID-19. Sequenced by immunoSEQ multiplex PCR; TCRdb stores in-frame clones only, minus some. The sample lists about 160,000 clones; just under 85% were seen once. The sample was peripheral blood. These receptor sequences come from an elderly woman with acute or convalescent COVID-19. Both conserved end residues are part of each CDR3. The order of the fields is CDR3 DNA, CDR3 protein, clone size, J gene, D gene, V gene. D genes are given only for firm matches. Size is stated for part of the rows, as once, few or many counts, or as a class when the clone is expanded.

CDR3 DNA: TGTGCCAGTAGTATCATTAACAGCCCCTATGGCTACACCTTC
CDR3 protein: CASSIINSPYGYTF
clone size: -
J gene: TRBJ1-2
D gene: -
V gene: TRBV19

CDR3 DNA: TGTGCCAGCTCATCTGCAGGGAGGAAATCCGAGCAGTACTTC
CDR3 protein: CASSSAGRKSEQYF
clone size: -
J gene: TRBJ2-7
D gene: -
V gene: TRBV18

CDR3 DNA: TGCAGTGCTAGTGGCAGGGGGCTGTACGAGCAGTACTTC
CDR3 protein: CSASGRGLYEQYF
clone size: -
J gene: TRBJ2-7
D gene: TRBD1
V gene: TRBV20-1

CDR3 DNA: TGTGCCAGCAGCACTACAGGGGGCGGCTACACCTTC
CDR3 protein: CASSTTGGGYTF
clone size: -
J gene: TRBJ1-2
D gene: TRBD1
V gene: TRBV5-4

CDR3 DNA: TGTGCCAGTAGTATGGGTTTAGACAGGGGGAATGAAAAACTGTTTTTT
CDR3 protein: CASSMGLDRGNEKLFF
clone size: -
J gene: TRBJ1-4
D gene: TRBD1
V gene: TRBV19

CDR3 DNA: TGTGCCAGCAGCTCAACAGGGTACACAGATACGCAGTATTTT
CDR3 protein: CASSSTGYTDTQYF
clone size: few
J gene: TRBJ2-3
D gene: -
V gene: TRBV7-2

CDR3 DNA: TGCGCCAGCAGCCAAGATTGGGCAGGGTATTCCTATAATTCACCCCTCCACTTT
CDR3 protein: CASSQDWAGYSYNSPLHF
clone size: -
J gene: TRBJ1-6
D gene: -
V gene: TRBV4-1

CDR3 DNA: TGCGCCAGCAGCATACAGGGGGCTGAGACTGAAGCTTTCTTT
CDR3 protein: CASSIQGAETEAFF
clone size: once
J gene: TRBJ1-1
D gene: TRBD1
V gene: TRBV5-1

CDR3 DNA: TGTGCCAGCAGTGAACGGGTTCCCTATGGCTACACCTTC
CDR3 protein: CASSERVPYGYTF
clone size: -
J gene: TRBJ1-2
D gene: -
V gene: TRBV6-1

CDR3 DNA: TGTGCCAGCAGCTTTTACTCCAACACTGAAGCTTTCTTT
CDR3 protein: CASSFYSNTEAFF
clone size: few
J gene: TRBJ1-1
D gene: -
V gene: TRBV11-3

CDR3 DNA: TGTGCCAGCAGCGCAAACCATTGGGCAGGGGGAGGCTACACCTTC
CDR3 protein: CASSANHWAGGGYTF
clone size: once
J gene: TRBJ1-2
D gene: TRBD1
V gene: TRBV5-4

CDR3 DNA: TGTGCCAGTAGGATGGACAGGGAACCAAGGAACACTGAAGCTTTCTTT
CDR3 protein: CASRMDREPRNTEAFF
clone size: -
J gene: TRBJ1-1
D gene: TRBD1
V gene: TRBV19

CDR3 DNA: TGTGCCAGCAGCGACACCGGGACAGGGGGCTACGAGCAGTACTTC
CDR3 protein: CASSDTGTGGYEQYF
clone size: -
J gene: TRBJ2-7
D gene: TRBD1
V gene: TRBV5-6

CDR3 DNA: TGTGCCAGCAGCGTCGGCGGGAGGCCCGATAATGAGCAGTTCTTC
CDR3 protein: CASSVGGRPDNEQFF
clone size: -
J gene: TRBJ2-1
D gene: TRBD2
V gene: TRBV9

CDR3 DNA: TGTGCCAGCAGCCAAGAGGCAGAGCATGGGGCGGAGAACACTGAAGCTTTCTTT
CDR3 protein: CASSQEAEHGAENTEAFF
clone size: -
J gene: TRBJ1-1
D gene: -
V gene: TRBV14

CDR3 DNA: TGTGCCAGCAGTACGGGACAGGGGATCGGGGAGCTGTTTTTT
CDR3 protein: CASSTGQGIGELFF
clone size: -
J gene: TRBJ2-2
D gene: TRBD1
V gene: TRBV27

CDR3 DNA: TGTGCCAGCAGTTACTGGGGGACAGGGTCTGGAAACACCATATATTTT
CDR3 protein: CASSYWGTGSGNTIYF
clone size: -
J gene: TRBJ1-3
D gene: TRBD1
V gene: TRBV6-5

CDR3 DNA: TGTGCCATCAGTGAGTCGGCTTACGAGCAGTACTTC
CDR3 protein: CAISESAYEQYF
clone size: few
J gene: TRBJ2-7
D gene: -
V gene: TRBV10-3

CDR3 DNA: TGTGCCAGCAGCCAGGATGGACAGGACCCCAGCTCCCCGGCCTTT
CDR3 protein: CASSQDGQDPSSPAF
clone size: -
J gene: TRBJ1-6
D gene: TRBD1
V gene: TRBV3-1/TRBV3-2

CDR3 DNA: TGTGCCAGCAGTTCCCCCTCCGCAGCGTCCTACGAGCAGTACTTC
CDR3 protein: CASSSPSAASYEQYF
clone size: -
J gene: TRBJ2-7
D gene: -
V gene: TRBV27

CDR3 DNA: TGTGCCAGCAGCCATCTGGGACAGGGGGTAGCTGGAAACACCATATATTTT
CDR3 protein: CASSHLGQGVAGNTIYF
clone size: -
J gene: TRBJ1-3
D gene: TRBD1
V gene: TRBV3-1/TRBV3-2

CDR3 DNA: TGTGCCACCAGTGCTCACGCGGGGGCCGGGGAGCTGTTTTTT
CDR3 protein: CATSAHAGAGELFF
clone size: many
J gene: TRBJ2-2
D gene: TRBD2
V gene: TRBV24-1

CDR3 DNA: TGTGCCAGCACCTTTAGCGGAGGGAACTACAATGAGCAGTTCTTC
CDR3 protein: CASTFSGGNYNEQFF
clone size: -
J gene: TRBJ2-1
D gene: -
V gene: TRBV5-4